This T cell receptor beta chain was captured in a study of a mutant IDH1 vaccine in newly diagnosed glioma. The overall study: Vaccines were first given 4-6 weeks after radiotherapy alone, or with temozolomide cycles. Earlier care involved radiotherapy, temozolomide, or both, and the majority received both. Mean patient age was about 40 years; approximately 62% were male and around 40% female.

Points on this clone: Its target is not known.

Profiled with immunoSEQ multiplex PCR; TCRdb holds only in-frame clones, not every one. Of 120,000 or so clones listed, around 80% are singletons. Sample time point: week 11, during vaccination. Doses comprised 300 ug of mutant IDH1 20-mer peptide each, plus topical imiquimod. Astrocytomas found in donors were new, WHO grade 3 or 4, IDH1-mutant and ATRX-lost. The CDR3 loop spans 16 amino acids. Trimming took off 4 bases at V and 3 bases at J, with 16 bases between the two ends. Germline lookup yields CDR1 SNHLY and CDR2 FYNNEI. The receptor's source is a man aged 40-55 years with glioma. V gene TRBV2 combines with J gene TRBJ1-5; possibly TRBD1 for D (6 bases). Source: PBMCs, taken from a glioma patient whose treatment included an IDH1 peptide vaccine. The CDR3 sequence is CASSVPDRSPNQPQHF. The CDR3 DNA reads TGTGCCAGCAGTGTTCCCGACAGGTCCCCCAATCAGCCCCAGCATTTT.